The 12 T cell receptor beta chains below all came from one sample that was sequenced in a study of T cells after yellow fever vaccination. TCRdb reprocessed the 5' RACE reads with MiXCR, giving one entry per CDR3 protein. In the table there are approximately 85,000 distinct CDR3 sequences, less than 15% of which are singletons. The sample was CD8+ T cells not binding an NS4B(214-222) dextramer, sorted from PBMCs, taken roughly 20 days after the first yellow fever vaccination. The receptor set was obtained from a man between 18 and 35 years old who received the YFV17D yellow fever vaccine.

This clonotype was found a few times. The V and J genes are TRBV7-2 and TRBJ1-1; the D is unclear. With 4 bases removed from V and 3 bases from J, the gap between germline ends came to 9 bases. The CDR3 consists of 13 residues. Germline CDR1 and CDR2: SGHTA and FQGNSA. CDR3 loop: CASSSPPHTEAFF. The CDR3, as DNA: TGTGCCAGCAGCTCGCCCCCCCACACTGAAGCTTTCTTT.

This chain joins TRBV12-3 or TRBV12-4 and TRBJ1-1; tentative D call: TRBD1 (5 bases). The CDR3 covers 11 residues. Trimming removed 5 bases from V and 4 bases from J, with 5 bases in between. CDR3 nucleotide sequence: TGTGCCAGCAGTGGGGGCACTGAAGCTTTCTTT. Translated, it gives CASSGGTEAFF.

This chain links TRBV11-2 with TRBJ2-5, with TRBD2 matching over 13 bases. Per the germline V gene, CDR1 is SGHAT and CDR2 is FQNNGV. After removal of 0 bases from V and 5 bases from J, the junction contained 12 bases not matched to a gene. The CDR3 consists of 19 residues. The CDR3 DNA reads as TGTGCCAGCAGCTTAGATACTAAACTAGCGGGGGGGCCTCTTGAGACCCAGTACTTC. Protein: CASSLDTKLAGGPLETQYF.

This clonotype was observed a few times. The J gene is TRBJ2-2, the V gene TRBV5-1, with 7 bases that match TRBD2. This CDR3 contains 16 residues. Germline trimming cut 4 bases from V and 4 bases from J; bases unmatched to any gene: 10. The germline gives CDR1 SGHRS, CDR2 YFSETQ. CDR3 sequence (DNA): TGCGCCAGCAGCCCTCGAGGGCCGGGGGGCACCGGGGAGCTGTTTTTT. Translating it yields CASSPRGPGGTGELFF.

The chain has TRBV9 and TRBJ1-6; perhaps TRBD1 as D (5 bases). Trimming took 4 bases from V and 8 from J, leaving 16 bases between them. The germline gives CDR1 SGDLS, CDR2 YYNGEE. The CDR3 extends over 15 amino acids. The CDR3 loop is CASSPWQSGYSPLHF. The CDR3 DNA sequence: TGTGCCAGCAGCCCCTGGCAATCAGGGTATTCACCCCTCCACTTT. Based on the CDR3 plus reference TRBV9 and TRBJ1-6, the full variable domain is DSGVTQTPKHLITATGQRVTLRCSPRSGDLSVYWYQQSLDQGLQFLIQYYNGEERAKGNILERFSAQQFPDLHSELNLSSLELGDSALYFCASSPWQSGYSPLHFGNGTRLTVT.

This clonotype came up many times. This sequence joins TRBV4-1 and TRBJ2-7, with D possibly TRBD2 on 6 matching bases. Trimming took off 3 bases at V and 6 bases at J, with 12 bases between the two ends. The germline gives CDR1 MGHRA, CDR2 YSYEKL. This CDR3 is built from 13 residues. The CDR3 here is CASSQVGGIEQYF. The CDR3 region has the DNA TGCGCCAGCAGCCAGGTGGGGGGAATCGAGCAGTACTTC.

There are a few counts of this clonotype. The chain carries TRBV15 and TRBJ1-1; 8 bases map to TRBD1. V lost 5 bases to trimming and J lost 4 bases; unmatched junction nucleotides: 9. The CDR3 spans 15 residues. The germline CDR1 and CDR2 sequences are LNHNV and YYDKDF (reference sequence). The CDR3 protein is CATSVQGQGGTEAFF. The CDR3 DNA sequence: TGTGCCACCAGCGTACAAGGACAGGGAGGCACTGAAGCTTTCTTT.

This clonotype has a handful of counts. The CDR3 here is CASSPDKDEQYV. CDR3 coding DNA: TGTGCCAGCTCACCCGATAAGGACGAGCAGTACGTC. The chain combines TRBV18 with TRBJ2-7; D is uncertain. CDR1 KGHSH and CDR2 LQKENI come from the germline V gene. This CDR3 is built from 12 residues. Trimming left V 3 bases short and J 5 bases short, with 8 bases between.

The chain has TRBV7-2 and TRBJ2-2; 8 nucleotides match TRBD2. The V gene's germline CDR1 is SGHTA and CDR2 FQGNSA. V gave up 2 bases and J gave up 4 bases; unmatched junction bases: 6. The CDR3 sequence is 16 residues long. CDR3 DNA sequence: TGTGCCAGCAGCTTATTCGGGACTAGGAGCACCGGGGAGCTGTTTTTT. Translating gives CASSLFGTRSTGELFF.

This clonotype was found a few times. J is TRBJ2-7 and V is TRBV7-9; 9 bases are a match to TRBD1. The junction had 9 bases not matched to a gene; V was cut back by 6 bases and J by 3 bases. Germline V lookup: CDR1 SEHNR, CDR2 FQNEAQ (reference sequence). This CDR3 comprises 15 residues. CDR3 sequence: CASSLPGQGFYEQYV. The CDR3 coding sequence is TGTGCCAGCAGTCTACCGGGACAGGGCTTCTACGAGCAGTACGTC.

This clonotype has just a few counts. CDR3 bases: TGCGCCAGCAGCCATTTACAGGAGGTCGCCATTCAGTACTTC. As protein: CASSHLQEVAIQYF. This chain joins TRBV4-1 and TRBJ2-4; D may match TRBD1 or TRBD2 (5 bases each). Trimming shortened V by 3 bases and J by 9 bases, and 15 bases separated the two germline ends. Germline V gene sequence: CDR1 MGHRA, CDR2 YSYEKL. The CDR3 sequence is 14 residues long.

The chain carries TRBV27 and TRBJ2-1; a possible D gene is TRBD2 (5 bases). This CDR3 comprises 13 residues. Looked up from germline, CDR1 is MNHEY and CDR2 is SMNVEV (reference sequence). Trimming stripped 1 base from V and 7 bases from J, with 8 bases between. The CDR3 is CASSLFGVNEQFF. Written as DNA, the CDR3 is TGTGCCAGCAGTTTATTCGGGGTTAATGAGCAGTTCTTC.